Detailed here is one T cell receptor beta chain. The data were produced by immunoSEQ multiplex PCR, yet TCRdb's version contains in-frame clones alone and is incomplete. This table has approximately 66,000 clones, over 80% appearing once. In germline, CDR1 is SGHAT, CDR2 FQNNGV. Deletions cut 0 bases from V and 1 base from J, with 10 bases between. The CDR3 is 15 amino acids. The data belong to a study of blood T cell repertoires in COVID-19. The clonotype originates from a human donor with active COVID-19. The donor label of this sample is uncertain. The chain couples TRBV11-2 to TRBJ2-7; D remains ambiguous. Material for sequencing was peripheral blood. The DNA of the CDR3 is TGTGCCAGCAGCTTAGATCCACGAGTGTCCTACGAGCAGTACTTC. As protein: CASSLDPRVSYEQYF.